These T cell receptor beta chains were read from a single sample in a study. TCRdb itself ran the 5' RACE reads through MiXCR, one entry per CDR3 protein. Found here are roughly 64,000 distinct CDR3 sequences, under 25% of them singletons; the top ten hold more than 2.5%. The sample taken for sequencing was memory CD4+ T cells sorted from a lymph node. The receptors stem from a female donor with breast cancer. Each CDR3 is given with its conserved first and last residue. Each record gives: D gene, clone size, V gene, J gene, CDR3 DNA, CDR3 protein. D genes are given only for firm matches. The size entry is marked missing in some rows and otherwise reads once, few, many or a size class.

D gene: .
clone size: .
V gene: TRBV7-2
J gene: TRBJ2-1
CDR3 DNA: TGTGCCAGCAGCCAAGCCAGGGCGGGGAGCGGTGAGCAGTTCTTC
CDR3 protein: CASSQARAGSGEQFF

D gene: TRBD1
clone size: many
V gene: TRBV6-5
J gene: TRBJ1-6
CDR3 DNA: TGTGCCAGCACCCTGACAGGGGCTAATAATTCACCCCTCCACTTT
CDR3 protein: CASTLTGANNSPLHF

D gene: TRBD1
clone size: many
V gene: TRBV6-5
J gene: TRBJ2-1
CDR3 DNA: TGTGCCAGCAGTGACAGGGGGGGTAATGAGCAGTTCTTC
CDR3 protein: CASSDRGGNEQFF

D gene: TRBD1
clone size: once
V gene: TRBV6-5
J gene: TRBJ1-4
CDR3 DNA: TGTGCCAGCAGTCCCGACAGGGGGGAAAAACTGTTTTTT
CDR3 protein: CASSPDRGEKLFF

D gene: .
clone size: few
V gene: TRBV7-2
J gene: TRBJ2-1
CDR3 DNA: TGTGCCAGCAGCTTAGTAGCCGGGAGCGGCAATGAGCAGTTCTTC
CDR3 protein: CASSLVAGSGNEQFF

D gene: TRBD1
clone size: .
V gene: TRBV29-1
J gene: TRBJ1-4
CDR3 DNA: TGCAGCGTTGGTGCTGGCGCAGGGGGATCAACTAATGAAAAACTGTTTTTT
CDR3 protein: CSVGAGAGGSTNEKLFF

D gene: .
clone size: .
V gene: TRBV5-1
J gene: TRBJ1-1
CDR3 DNA: TGCGCCAGCAGCCCTGAGGGACCTTACGTTGAAGCTTTCTTT
CDR3 protein: CASSPEGPYVEAFF

D gene: .
clone size: .
V gene: TRBV7-3
J gene: TRBJ1-1
CDR3 DNA: TGTGCCAGCAGGACGGACCCGAACACTGAAGCTTTCTTT
CDR3 protein: CASRTDPNTEAFF

D gene: TRBD1
clone size: .
V gene: TRBV6-2/TRBV6-3
J gene: TRBJ1-1
CDR3 DNA: TGTGCCAGCAGTGATCTGACAGGGGGGAACACTGAAGCTTTCTTT
CDR3 protein: CASSDLTGGNTEAFF

D gene: .
clone size: few
V gene: TRBV6-1
J gene: TRBJ1-2
CDR3 DNA: TGTGCCAGCAGTGCTGACAGAAGAGGCTACACCTTC
CDR3 protein: CASSADRRGYTF

D gene: TRBD1
clone size: few
V gene: TRBV29-1
J gene: TRBJ1-3
CDR3 DNA: TGCAGCGTTGAGCCCAGGACAGGGGGATCCTCTGGAAACACCATATATTTT
CDR3 protein: CSVEPRTGGSSGNTIYF

D gene: .
clone size: .
V gene: TRBV5-5
J gene: TRBJ2-5
CDR3 DNA: TGTGCCAGCAGCTCTCGGGGGCAAGAGACCCAGTACTTC
CDR3 protein: CASSSRGQETQYF

D gene: .
clone size: .
V gene: TRBV7-3
J gene: TRBJ1-2
CDR3 DNA: TGTGCCAGCAGCCAGGACAGAGATGGAGGCTACACCTTC
CDR3 protein: CASSQDRDGGYTF

D gene: TRBD2
clone size: .
V gene: TRBV24-1
J gene: TRBJ2-1
CDR3 DNA: TGTGCCACCAGTGAGCAGACCTCTAGCGGGAGAAACGAGCAGTTCTTC
CDR3 protein: CATSEQTSSGRNEQFF

D gene: .
clone size: .
V gene: TRBV21-1
J gene: TRBJ2-2
CDR3 DNA: TGTGCCAGCAGCAAAGGAGGCCAGGGGGGGGAGCGCACCCCCACCACCGGGGAGCTGTTTTTT
CDR3 protein: CASSKGGQGGERTPTTGELFF

D gene: TRBD2
clone size: .
V gene: TRBV10-3
J gene: TRBJ2-3
CDR3 DNA: TGTGCCATCGGGGGGACTACCGGCAGGGACACAGATACGCAGTATTTT
CDR3 protein: CAIGGTTGRDTDTQYF

D gene: TRBD2
clone size: many
V gene: TRBV7-3
J gene: TRBJ2-7
CDR3 DNA: TGTGCCAGCAGCCCCGGACTAGCGGGAAGCGAGCAGTACTTC
CDR3 protein: CASSPGLAGSEQYF

D gene: .
clone size: .
V gene: TRBV6-6
J gene: TRBJ1-2
CDR3 DNA: TGTGCCAGCAGTTACGGGGACCCCCCCGGCTACACCTTC
CDR3 protein: CASSYGDPPGYTF

D gene: TRBD2
clone size: many
V gene: TRBV5-1
J gene: TRBJ2-5
CDR3 DNA: TGCGCCAGCAGCCGTCTAGCGGGAGCCCAAGAGACCCAGTACTTC
CDR3 protein: CASSRLAGAQETQYF

D gene: .
clone size: few
V gene: TRBV5-4
J gene: TRBJ2-1
CDR3 DNA: TGTGCCAGCAGCTCGCTAAAATCTTTTGGCAATGAGCAGTTCTTC
CDR3 protein: CASSSLKSFGNEQFF

D gene: .
clone size: .
V gene: TRBV18
J gene: TRBJ2-2
CDR3 DNA: TGTGCCAGCTCACCACGAGTTCCGGCGGGACCGAACACCGGGGAGCTGTTTTTT
CDR3 protein: CASSPRVPAGPNTGELFF

D gene: .
clone size: .
V gene: TRBV15
J gene: TRBJ2-3
CDR3 DNA: TGTGCCACCAGCAGAACCAGACAGGTATCAGTCGTGGATACGCAGTATTTT
CDR3 protein: CATSRTRQVSVVDTQYF

D gene: TRBD2
clone size: .
V gene: TRBV6-1
J gene: TRBJ2-7
CDR3 DNA: TGTGCCAGTCGTATCGGGGGGTGGACCTACGAGCAGTACTTC
CDR3 protein: CASRIGGWTYEQYF

D gene: .
clone size: many
V gene: TRBV6-6
J gene: TRBJ1-1
CDR3 DNA: TGTGCCAGCACCTTCCGGATCTTCACTGAAGCTTTCTTT
CDR3 protein: CASTFRIFTEAFF

D gene: .
clone size: few
V gene: TRBV5-1
J gene: TRBJ1-1
CDR3 DNA: TGCGCCAGCAGCCCCCCCGATGGGACGAGCGAAGCTTTCTTT
CDR3 protein: CASSPPDGTSEAFF

D gene: .
clone size: few
V gene: TRBV6-5
J gene: TRBJ1-2
CDR3 DNA: TGTGCCAGCTCCAGGGGTCGAGCTAACTATGGCTACACCTTC
CDR3 protein: CASSRGRANYGYTF

D gene: .
clone size: many
V gene: TRBV10-3
J gene: TRBJ1-6
CDR3 DNA: TGTGCCATCAGCCGGGACGGAGGTCGCTCACCCCTCCACTTT
CDR3 protein: CAISRDGGRSPLHF

D gene: .
clone size: .
V gene: TRBV24-1
J gene: TRBJ2-2
CDR3 DNA: TGTGCCACCAGTAAAGGGGACACCGGGGAGCTGTTTTTT
CDR3 protein: CATSKGDTGELFF

D gene: TRBD2
clone size: .
V gene: TRBV5-5
J gene: TRBJ2-5
CDR3 DNA: TGTGCCAGCAGCGGAGGACTAGGTTTGGAGACCCAGTACTTC
CDR3 protein: CASSGGLGLETQYF

D gene: TRBD1
clone size: few
V gene: TRBV5-1
J gene: TRBJ2-4
CDR3 DNA: TGCGCCAGCCCGAACCGGGACAGAAACATTCAGTACTTC
CDR3 protein: CASPNRDRNIQYF

D gene: TRBD2
clone size: few
V gene: TRBV20-1
J gene: TRBJ2-1
CDR3 DNA: TGCAGTGCCTCCCCCCTAGCGGCTACCTACAATGAGCAGTTCTTC
CDR3 protein: CSASPLAATYNEQFF

D gene: .
clone size: many
V gene: TRBV7-3
J gene: TRBJ1-2
CDR3 DNA: TGTGCCAGCAGCAGCAGGGAAGGGGATGGCTACACCTTC
CDR3 protein: CASSSREGDGYTF

D gene: TRBD2
clone size: few
V gene: TRBV7-9
J gene: TRBJ2-2
CDR3 DNA: TGTGCCAGCAGCCCGCCTGGGAGGGCCGTTACCGGGGAGCTGTTTTTT
CDR3 protein: CASSPPGRAVTGELFF

D gene: .
clone size: few
V gene: TRBV28
J gene: TRBJ2-5
CDR3 DNA: TGTGCCAGCAGCCCGAGGGGTCTCCTCGGGACCCAGTACTTC
CDR3 protein: CASSPRGLLGTQYF

D gene: .
clone size: few
V gene: TRBV7-8
J gene: TRBJ2-1
CDR3 DNA: TGTGCCAGCAGCCCATTTCTAGCGATAATAACTCGGGGTGAGCAGTTCTTC
CDR3 protein: CASSPFLAIITRGEQFF

D gene: .
clone size: few
V gene: TRBV28
J gene: TRBJ1-2
CDR3 DNA: TGTGCCAGCAGTTTAGGGAGCGGAGGGTATGGCTACACCTTC
CDR3 protein: CASSLGSGGYGYTF

D gene: .
clone size: many
V gene: TRBV7-3
J gene: TRBJ2-3
CDR3 DNA: TGTGCAGCCCGTGGGGGCTTGAGCACAGATACGCAGTATTTT
CDR3 protein: CAARGGLSTDTQYF

D gene: .
clone size: many
V gene: TRBV6-5
J gene: TRBJ2-7
CDR3 DNA: TGTGCCAGACCCAAAGGCGGTTACGAGCAGTACTTC
CDR3 protein: CARPKGGYEQYF

D gene: TRBD2
clone size: .
V gene: TRBV5-1
J gene: TRBJ2-4
CDR3 DNA: TGCGCCAGCAGCCCTGGACTAGCGGGAGGGGGAATTCAGTACTTC
CDR3 protein: CASSPGLAGGGIQYF

D gene: .
clone size: .
V gene: TRBV5-1
J gene: TRBJ2-3
CDR3 DNA: TGCGCCAGCAGCTCCATGGGGACAGATACGCAGTATTTT
CDR3 protein: CASSSMGTDTQYF